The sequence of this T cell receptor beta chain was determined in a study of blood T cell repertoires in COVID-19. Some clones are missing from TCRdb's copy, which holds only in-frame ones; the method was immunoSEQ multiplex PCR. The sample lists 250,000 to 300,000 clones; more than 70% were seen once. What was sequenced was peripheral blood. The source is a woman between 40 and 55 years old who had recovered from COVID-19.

The CDR3 bases are TGCGCCAGCAGCCAAGACAGGGGCGCAGATACGCAGTATTTT. Amino acid sequence: CASSQDRGADTQYF. V usage is TRBV4-3 and J usage is TRBJ2-3, with TRBD1 as a possible D gene (6 bases). Germline V CDR1 and CDR2: LGHNA, YSLEER. The CDR3 sequence is 14 residues long. The V and J ends lost 0 bases and 4 bases respectively, with 8 bases between them.